The clone carrying this T cell receptor (beta chain) was recorded many times. The CDR3 consists of 15 residues. V dropped 2 bases and J dropped 0 bases, with 10 bases sitting between them. The sample belongs to a study of low-dose radiotherapy and immunotherapy resistance in tumors. In the study overall: Administration of intravenous cyclophosphamide at 200 mg/m2 took place every two weeks, one day before radiation and immunotherapy. A dose of 300 mg of oral aspirin was taken by patients daily for four cycles from cycle 1 day 1.

Time point defined: before trial treatment. In the RACIN dose-escalation trial, donors got nivolumab plus ipilimumab with aspirin, cyclophosphamide and radiotherapy. Each eligible patient had an advanced solid tumor, and these tumors lacked tumor-infiltrating lymphocytes. First-strand cDNA relied on TRAV- and TRBV-specific primers spanning alpha and beta chains. The authors ran 20 PCR cycles to amplify TCRs with a constant-region primer and V-primer adapter. TCRdb independently ran MiXCR on the reads; one entry per CDR3 protein. The table shows under 90,000 distinct CDR3 sequences, with 18% occurring only once.

The clonotype comes from a male donor with prostate cancer. The sequences come from PBMCs, collected before treatment. The chain is built from TRBV12-3 or TRBV12-4 and TRBJ1-1, with D tentatively TRBD1 (6 bases). The CDR3: CASSLSGQLNTEAFF. The CDR3 nucleotides read TGTGCCAGCAGTTTATCGGGACAACTGAACACTGAAGCTTTCTTT.